Ten or more counts support the clone carrying this T cell receptor beta chain. The antigen remains undetermined. The CDR3 is made up of 15 amino acids. Trimming removed 6 bases at V and 2 bases at J, with 19 bases between. Germline V CDR1 and CDR2: DFQATT, SNEGSKA (reference sequence). The data originate from a study of spatial heterogeneity in lung cancer. This sample's time point: sample taken at primary tumor resection. Study-level findings and limits: Expanded alpha and beta TCR counts within tumors tracked tumor mutation counts. Expanded TCR counts, ubiquitous and regional, correlated respectively with ubiquitous and regional nonsynonymous mutation counts.

The presence of a unique molecular identifier marked each TCR cDNA molecule. MiXCR, run by TCRdb on the 5' RACE reads, gives a single entry per CDR3 protein. The sample lists some 100,000 distinct CDR3 sequences, 4.4% occurring once. This specimen was lung tumor tissue, taken at surgery. The J gene is TRBJ2-5, the V gene TRBV20-1; D is possibly TRBD2 (6 bases). This receptor was obtained from a male donor with early-stage non-small cell lung cancer. Written as DNA, the CDR3 is TGCAGTGCCACCATAGCCGGGAGAGCACAAGAGACCCAGTACTTC. It encodes CSATIAGRAQETQYF.